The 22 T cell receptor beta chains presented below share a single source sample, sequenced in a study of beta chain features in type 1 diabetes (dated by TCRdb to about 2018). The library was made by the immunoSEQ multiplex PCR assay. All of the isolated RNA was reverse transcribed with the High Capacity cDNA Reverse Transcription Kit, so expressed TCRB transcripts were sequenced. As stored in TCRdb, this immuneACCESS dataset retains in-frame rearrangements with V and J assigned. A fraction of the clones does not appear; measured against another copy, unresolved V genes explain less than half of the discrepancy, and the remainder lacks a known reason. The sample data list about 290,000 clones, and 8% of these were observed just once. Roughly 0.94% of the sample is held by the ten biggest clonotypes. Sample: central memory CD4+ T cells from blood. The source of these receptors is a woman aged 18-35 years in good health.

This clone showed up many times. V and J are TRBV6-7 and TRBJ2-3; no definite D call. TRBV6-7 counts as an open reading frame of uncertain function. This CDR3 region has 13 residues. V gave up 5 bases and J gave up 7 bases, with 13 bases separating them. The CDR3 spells CASSPAGYNTQYF. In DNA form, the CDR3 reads TGTGCCAGCAGTCCGGCCGGGTATAATACGCAGTATTTT.

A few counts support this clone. CDR3 in DNA: TGCAGTGCTCGACCGACAGGGACCTACACCTTC. Amino acid sequence: CSARPTGTYTF. The V and J genes are TRBV20-1 and TRBJ1-2; TRBD1 matches 7 bases. Germline V lookup: CDR1 DFQATT, CDR2 SNEGSKA (reference sequence). Unmatched junction bases numbered 7, after V lost 5 bases and J lost 10 bases. CDR3 size: 11 residues.

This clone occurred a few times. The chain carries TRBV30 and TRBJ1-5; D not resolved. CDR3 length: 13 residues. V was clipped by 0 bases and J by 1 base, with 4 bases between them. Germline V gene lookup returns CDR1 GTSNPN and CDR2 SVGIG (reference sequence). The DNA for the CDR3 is TGTGCCTGGAGTGTTGGGAGCAATCAGCCCCAGCATTTT. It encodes CAWSVGSNQPQHF. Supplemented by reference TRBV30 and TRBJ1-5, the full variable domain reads SQTIHQWPATLVQPVGSPLSLECTVEGTSNPNLYWYRQAAGRGLQLLFYSVGIGQISSEVPQNLSASRPQDRQFILSSKKLLLSDSGFYLCAWSVGSNQPQHFGDGTRLSIL.

CDR3 protein: CASSLDAGGPMNTEAFF. The CDR3 region has the DNA TGTGCCAGCAGCTTAGATGCAGGGGGCCCGATGAACACTGAAGCTTTCTTT. The chain couples TRBV7-2 to TRBJ1-1, with 8 bases that match TRBD1. J gave up 0 bases and V 1 base, and 7 bases lay outside the gene matches. This CDR3 is 17 amino acids long. The germline gives CDR1 SGHTA, CDR2 FQGNSA.

CDR3 nucleotide sequence: TGTGCCAGTATGACTCCGGGAGGGAAAAACATTCAGTACTTC. It specifies CASMTPGGKNIQYF. V gene TRBV6-5 combines with J gene TRBJ2-4; TRBD2 agrees at 8 bases. Germline V CDR1 and CDR2: MNHEY, SVGAGI. CDR3 length: 14 amino acids. The junction had 8 bases not matched to a gene; V was cut back by 9 bases and J by 4 bases.

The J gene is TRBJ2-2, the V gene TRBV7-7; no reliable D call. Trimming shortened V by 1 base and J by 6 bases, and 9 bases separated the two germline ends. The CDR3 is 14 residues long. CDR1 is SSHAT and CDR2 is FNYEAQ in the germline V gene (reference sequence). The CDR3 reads CASSLESGSGELFF. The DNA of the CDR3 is TGTGCCAGCAGCTTAGAGTCGGGTTCCGGGGAGCTGTTTTTT. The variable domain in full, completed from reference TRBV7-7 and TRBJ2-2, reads GAGVSQSPRYKVTKRGQDVTLRCDPISSHATLYWYQQALGQGPEFLTYFNYEAQPDKSGLPSDRFSAERPEGSISTLTIQRTEQRDSAMYRCASSLESGSGELFFGEGSRLTVL.

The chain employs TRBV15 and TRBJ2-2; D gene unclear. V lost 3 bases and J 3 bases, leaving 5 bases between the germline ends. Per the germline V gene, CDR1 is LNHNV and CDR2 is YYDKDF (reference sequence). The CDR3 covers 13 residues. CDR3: CATSSAHTGELFF. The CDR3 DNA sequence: TGTGCCACCAGCAGTGCCCACACCGGGGAGCTGTTTTTT.

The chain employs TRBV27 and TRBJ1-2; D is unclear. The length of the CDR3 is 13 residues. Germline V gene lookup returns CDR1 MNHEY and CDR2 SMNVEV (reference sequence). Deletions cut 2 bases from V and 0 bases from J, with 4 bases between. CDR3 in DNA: TGTGCCAGCAGTTTAAACCCTAACTATGGCTACACCTTC. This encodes CASSLNPNYGYTF.

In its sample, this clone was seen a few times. The chain's CDR3 is CASTRQNLNTEAFF. CDR3 nucleotide sequence: TGTGCCAGCACACGACAGAATCTAAACACTGAAGCTTTCTTT. The rearrangement joins TRBV7-9 to TRBJ1-1; tentative D call: TRBD1 (5 bases). CDR1 SEHNR and CDR2 FQNEAQ come from the germline V gene (reference sequence). The CDR3 length is 14 residues. Trimming left V 7 bases short and J 2 bases short, with 14 bases between.

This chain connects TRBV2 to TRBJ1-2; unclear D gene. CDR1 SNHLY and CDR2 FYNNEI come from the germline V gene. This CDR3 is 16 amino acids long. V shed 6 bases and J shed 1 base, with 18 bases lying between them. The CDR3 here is CASRAGRLTVNYGYTF. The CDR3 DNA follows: TGTGCCAGCAGAGCAGGCAGACTGACGGTTAACTATGGCTACACCTTC.

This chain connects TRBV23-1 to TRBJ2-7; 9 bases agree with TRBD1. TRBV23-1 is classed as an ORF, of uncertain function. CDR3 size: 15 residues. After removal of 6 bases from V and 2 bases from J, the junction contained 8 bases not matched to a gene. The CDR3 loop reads CASRTDRGTPYEQYF. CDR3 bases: TGCGCCAGCAGGACTGACAGGGGGACTCCCTACGAGCAGTACTTC.

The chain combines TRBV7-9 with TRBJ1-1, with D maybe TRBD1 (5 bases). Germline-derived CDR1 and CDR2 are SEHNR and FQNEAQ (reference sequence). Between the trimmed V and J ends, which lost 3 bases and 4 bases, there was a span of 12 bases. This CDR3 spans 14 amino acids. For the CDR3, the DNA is TGTGCCAGCAGCTTTGGGGGAACAAGCACTGAAGCTTTCTTT. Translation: CASSFGGTSTEAFF.

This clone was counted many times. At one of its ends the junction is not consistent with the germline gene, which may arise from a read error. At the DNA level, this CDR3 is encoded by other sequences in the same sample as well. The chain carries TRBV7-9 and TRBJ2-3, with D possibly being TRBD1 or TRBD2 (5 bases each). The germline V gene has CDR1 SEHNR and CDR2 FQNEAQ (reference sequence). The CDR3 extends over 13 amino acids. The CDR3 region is CASSFGTADTQYF. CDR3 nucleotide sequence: TGTGCCAGCAGCTTCGGGACGGCAGACACGCAGTATTTT.

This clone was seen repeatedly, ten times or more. CDR3 nucleotide sequence: TGTGCCAGCAGTGAACAGGGGCCCAACACTGAAGCTTTCTTT. Amino acids: CASSEQGPNTEAFF. The chain is built from TRBV2 and TRBJ1-1, with D perhaps matching TRBD1 (6 bases). The CDR3 sequence is 14 residues long. The germline V gene encodes CDR1 SNHLY and CDR2 FYNNEI. The ends were cut back, 2 bases at V and 2 bases at J, with 9 bases in the middle.

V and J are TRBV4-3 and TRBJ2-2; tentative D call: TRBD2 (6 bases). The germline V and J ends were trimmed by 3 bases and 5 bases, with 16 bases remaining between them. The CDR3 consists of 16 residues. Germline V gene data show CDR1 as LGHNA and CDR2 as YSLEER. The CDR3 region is CASSHYRLVTTGELFF. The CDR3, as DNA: TGCGCCAGCAGCCATTATAGACTAGTGACGACCGGGGAGCTGTTTTTT.

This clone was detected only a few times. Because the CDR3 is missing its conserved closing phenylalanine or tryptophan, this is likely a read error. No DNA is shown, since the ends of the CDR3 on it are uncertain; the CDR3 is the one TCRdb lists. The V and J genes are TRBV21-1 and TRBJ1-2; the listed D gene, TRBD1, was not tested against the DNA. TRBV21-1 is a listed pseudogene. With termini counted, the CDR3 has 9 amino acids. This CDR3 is CASSSTDRV.

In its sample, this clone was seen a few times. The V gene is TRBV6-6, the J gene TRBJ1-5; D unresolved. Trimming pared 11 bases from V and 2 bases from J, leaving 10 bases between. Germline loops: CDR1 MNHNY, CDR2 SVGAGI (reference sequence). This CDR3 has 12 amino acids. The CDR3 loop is CAAYRGNQPQHF. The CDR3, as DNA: TGTGCCGCCTACCGAGGCAATCAGCCCCAGCATTTT.

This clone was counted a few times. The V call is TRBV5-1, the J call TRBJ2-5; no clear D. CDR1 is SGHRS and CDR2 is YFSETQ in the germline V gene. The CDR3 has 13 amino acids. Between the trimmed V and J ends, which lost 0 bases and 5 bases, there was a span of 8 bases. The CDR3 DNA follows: TGCGCCAGCAGCTTGGGCGTCCCGGAGACCCAGTACTTC. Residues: CASSLGVPETQYF.

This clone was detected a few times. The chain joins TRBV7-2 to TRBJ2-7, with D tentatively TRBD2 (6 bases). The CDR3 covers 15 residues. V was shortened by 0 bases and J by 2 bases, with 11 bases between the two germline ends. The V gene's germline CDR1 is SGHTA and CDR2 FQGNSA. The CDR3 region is CASSLASSGAYEQYV. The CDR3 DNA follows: TGTGCCAGCAGCTTAGCCAGTAGCGGCGCCTACGAGCAGTACGTC.

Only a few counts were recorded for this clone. CDR3 in amino acids: CASSSQVNTEAFF. CDR3 in DNA: TGCGCCAGCAGCTCGCAGGTGAACACTGAAGCTTTCTTT. This sequence joins TRBV5-1 and TRBJ1-1; D is ambiguous. The CDR3 has 13 residues. V dropped 3 bases and J dropped 0 bases, with 6 bases sitting between them. Germline V gene data show CDR1 as SGHRS and CDR2 as YFSETQ.

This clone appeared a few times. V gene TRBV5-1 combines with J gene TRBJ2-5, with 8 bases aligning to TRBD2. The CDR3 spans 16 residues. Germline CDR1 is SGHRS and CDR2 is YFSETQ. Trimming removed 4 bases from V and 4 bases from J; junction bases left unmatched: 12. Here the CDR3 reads CASSGGRGAPRETQYF. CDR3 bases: TGCGCCAGCAGCGGAGGGCGGGGGGCGCCCCGAGAGACCCAGTACTTC.

The CDR3 bases are TGTGCCAGCAGCTTGTTTCGTGCAGAGCAGTTCTTC. Amino acid sequence: CASSLFRAEQFF. The chain recombines TRBV5-4 with TRBJ2-1; D not resolved. V was cut by 1 base and J by 10 bases, with 9 bases left in between. The CDR3 loop spans 12 amino acids. The germline CDR1 and CDR2 sequences are SGHNT and YYREEE (reference sequence).